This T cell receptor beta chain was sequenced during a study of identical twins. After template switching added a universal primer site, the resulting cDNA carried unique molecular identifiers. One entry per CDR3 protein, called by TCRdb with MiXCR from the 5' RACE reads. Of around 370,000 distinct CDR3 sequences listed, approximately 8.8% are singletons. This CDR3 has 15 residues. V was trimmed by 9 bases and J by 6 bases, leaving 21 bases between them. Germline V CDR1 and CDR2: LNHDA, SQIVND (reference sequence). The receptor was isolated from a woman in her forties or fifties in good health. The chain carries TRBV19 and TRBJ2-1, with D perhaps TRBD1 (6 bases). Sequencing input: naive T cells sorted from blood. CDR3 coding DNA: TGTGCCAGCCAAGACGGTCACAGGGCGGGCAATGAGCAGTTCTTC. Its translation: CASQDGHRAGNEQFF.